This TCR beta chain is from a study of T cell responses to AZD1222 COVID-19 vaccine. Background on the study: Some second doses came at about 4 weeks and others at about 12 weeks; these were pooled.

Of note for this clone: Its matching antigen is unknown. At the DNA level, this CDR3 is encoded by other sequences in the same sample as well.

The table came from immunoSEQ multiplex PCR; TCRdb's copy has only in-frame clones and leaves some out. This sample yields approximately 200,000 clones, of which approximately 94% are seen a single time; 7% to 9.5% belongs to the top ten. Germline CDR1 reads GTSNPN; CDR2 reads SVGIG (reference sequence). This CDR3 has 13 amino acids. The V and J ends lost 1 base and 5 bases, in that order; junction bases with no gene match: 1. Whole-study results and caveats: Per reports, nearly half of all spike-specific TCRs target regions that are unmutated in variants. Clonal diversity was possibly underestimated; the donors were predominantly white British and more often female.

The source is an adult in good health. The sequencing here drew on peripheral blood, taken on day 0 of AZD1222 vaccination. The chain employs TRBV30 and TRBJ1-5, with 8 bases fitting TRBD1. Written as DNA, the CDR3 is TGTGCCTGGAGTGCAGGGGGCGATCAGCCCCAGCATTTT. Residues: CAWSAGGDQPQHF.